Listed here are 12 T cell receptor beta chains from one sample, sequenced in a study of brain T cells in children with intractable seizures (dated by TCRdb to the early 2020s). The library was obtained by the immunoSEQ multiplex PCR assay. TCRdb holds this immuneACCESS table with in-frame rearrangements only. Some clones are missing; in checked studies, unresolved V genes explain under half, and the rest has no known cause. The sample data list 55,000 to 80,000 clones, and approximately 94% of these were observed just once. Roughly 0.38% of the sample comes from the top ten. This sample's time point label indicates: resected brain tissue, or blood drawn just prior to surgery. The sequencing used peripheral blood, collected at surgery. These receptors all stem from a boy under three years old with focal cortical dysplasia and intractable seizures.

The J gene is TRBJ1-2, the V gene TRBV2; 8 bases line up with TRBD1. The CDR3 covers 14 residues. Germline CDR1 reads SNHLY; CDR2 reads FYNNEI. With V trimmed by 6 bases and J by 3 bases, 6 bases remained unmatched. The CDR3 DNA reads TGTGCCAGCAGCCCCAGGGGGCTGCACTATGGCTACACCTTC. Translated, it gives CASSPRGLHYGYTF.

The gene calls are TRBV19 and TRBJ2-5; D possibly corresponds to TRBD2 (5 bases). The CDR3 has 16 residues. V gave up 3 bases and J gave up 0 bases, with 14 bases separating them. The germline V gene has CDR1 LNHDA and CDR2 SQIVND (reference sequence). CDR3 sequence (DNA): TGTGCCAGTAGTATGAGGGCAGGATGGAACCAAGAGACCCAGTACTTC. Protein: CASSMRAGWNQETQYF.

This clone has just one count. CDR3 nucleotide sequence: TGTGCCATCGCCCAGGGACAGGGAAGAACGGCGGCTAATTCACCCCTCCACTTT. This translates into CAIAQGQGRTAANSPLHF. This chain links TRBV10-3 with TRBJ1-6, with 9 bases that match TRBD1. Per germline, CDR1 ENHRY and CDR2 SYGVKD. The CDR3 is 18 residues long. V shed 8 bases and J 6 bases; nucleotides not matched to a gene: 17.

This rearrangement joins TRBV6-2 or TRBV6-3 to TRBJ1-4; D perhaps matches TRBD1 (6 bases). Trimming left V 5 bases short and J 0 bases short, with 16 bases between. Germline assignment: CDR1 MNHEY and CDR2 SVGEGT. The CDR3 is 17 amino acids. CDR3 DNA sequence: TGTGCCAGCAGTCTTCCGGGACAAAGCGCAACTAATGAAAAACTGTTTTTT. The encoded protein is CASSLPGQSATNEKLFF.

The rearrangement uses TRBV4-3 and TRBJ2-2; D not certain. V lost 1 base to trimming and J lost 1 base, with 7 bases between them. Germline CDR1 reads LGHNA; CDR2 reads YSLEER. The CDR3 has 15 amino acids. The CDR3 DNA follows: TGCGCCAGCAGCCAAGTTGGGGAGAACACCGGGGAGCTGTTTTTT. This encodes CASSQVGENTGELFF.

This clone came up once. V gene TRBV6-2 or TRBV6-3 combines with J gene TRBJ1-4, with 9 bases aligning to TRBD1. This CDR3 contains 18 residues. The junction had 5 bases not matched to a gene; V was cut back by 0 bases and J by 0 bases. Germline V gene lookup returns CDR1 MNHEY and CDR2 SVGEGT. The CDR3 loop reads CASSYSNRGPATNEKLFF. As DNA, the CDR3 is TGTGCCAGCAGTTACTCAAACAGGGGGCCGGCAACTAATGAAAAACTGTTTTTT.

This CDR3 reads CASSLGGANVLTF. In DNA, the CDR3 is TGTGCCAGCAGTTTAGGTGGGGCCAACGTCCTGACTTTC. This rearrangement joins TRBV28 to TRBJ2-6, with D uncertain. Between the trimmed V and J ends, which lost 2 bases and 3 bases, there was a span of 2 bases. CDR1 and CDR2 (germline): MDHEN, SYDVKM. This CDR3 is built from 13 residues.

This clone was found once. The V gene is TRBV7-2, the J gene TRBJ2-1; TRBD2 matches 10 bases. V lost 2 bases, J lost 5 bases, and 3 bases stayed unmatched. Germline V CDR1 and CDR2: SGHTA, FQGNSA. The CDR3 runs 15 residues. The CDR3, as DNA: TGTGCCAGCAGCTTAACTAGCGGGGTCGACAATGAGCAGTTCTTC. Translated, it gives CASSLTSGVDNEQFF.

The chain couples TRBV10-2 to TRBJ1-5, with no clear D. There are 15 residues in the CDR3. Germline V gives CDR1 WSHSY, CDR2 SAAADI. The V end was cut by 6 bases, the J end by 1 base, with 13 bases between. The CDR3 DNA reads as TGCGCCAGCAGACGAGCTGAGGACAGCAATCAGCCCCAGCATTTT. This codes for CASRRAEDSNQPQHF.

This clone was seen a handful of times. Other DNA sequences from this sample encode an identical CDR3 as well. The gene calls are TRBV20-1 and TRBJ2-5; D is unresolved. CDR3 size: 11 residues. The germline V gene has CDR1 DFQATT and CDR2 SNEGSKA (reference sequence). V was pared by 3 bases and J by 2 bases, with 4 bases between. CDR3 bases: TGCAGTGCTAGTCATCAAGAGACCCAGTACTTC. Translated: CSASHQETQYF.

This clone was detected once. The rearrangement joins TRBV5-5 to TRBJ1-4, with 7 bases lining up with TRBD1. The germline CDR1 and CDR2 sequences are SGHKS and YYEKEE (reference sequence). Trimming cost V 4 bases and J 3 bases; bases outside gene matches: 9. The CDR3 is 16 residues long. The CDR3 sequence is CASSVDRLWANEKLFF. The CDR3 DNA follows: TGTGCCAGCAGCGTGGACAGGCTTTGGGCTAATGAAAAACTGTTTTTT.

This clone has only a few counts. The rearrangement uses TRBV27 and TRBJ2-7; D is ambiguous. V lost 4 bases to trimming and J lost 6 bases, with 16 bases between them. The CDR3 totals 14 residues. CDR1 and CDR2 from the germline V gene are MNHEY and SMNVEV (reference sequence). CDR3 region: CASSSTNRSPEQYF. CDR3 nucleotides: TGTGCCAGCAGTTCAACCAATAGGTCTCCCGAGCAGTACTTC.